This passage covers 23 T cell receptor beta chains from one sample sequenced in a study of cytomegalovirus exposure and HLA in healthy donors (dated by TCRdb to the late 2010s). Preparation of the library involved the immunoSEQ multiplex PCR assay. For the multiplex PCR, a mixture combining 60 forward primers for TCR Vbeta segments and 13 reverse primers for TCR Jbeta segments was used. TCRdb provides this immuneACCESS table in a form limited to in-frame rearrangements. Some clones are lacking; in checked studies, under half of them reflect an unresolved V gene, and why the rest are absent is not known. This sample has over 150,000 clones in its table, and 71% of those were observed once. Roughly 3% of the sample rests with the top ten. The sample consisted of PBMCs. The source is a woman in her twenties or thirties in good health and CMV-seronegative.

The V call is TRBV7-9, the J call TRBJ2-3; 8 bases map to TRBD1. Germline V gives CDR1 SEHNR, CDR2 FQNEAQ (reference sequence). Trimming cost V 5 bases and J 2 bases; bases outside gene matches: 18. The CDR3 has 19 amino acids. For the CDR3, the DNA is TGTGCCAGCAGCCCCGGATCTTCCTGGGCAGGGGGCGTCACAGATACGCAGTATTTT. Protein sequence: CASSPGSSWAGGVTDTQYF. Together with reference TRBV7-9 and TRBJ2-3, the CDR3 gives the full variable domain: DTGVSQNPRHKITKRGQNVTFRCDPISEHNRLYWYRQTLGQGPEFLTYFQNEAQLEKSRLLSDRFSAERPKGSFSTLEIQRTEQGDSAMYLCASSPGSSWAGGVTDTQYFGPGTRLTVL.

This sequence joins TRBV21-1 and TRBJ2-5; the table's D call TRBD2 went unverified against the DNA. TRBV21-1 is assigned pseudogene status. This CDR3 has 16 amino acids. CDR3 nucleotide sequence: TGTGCCAGCAGAAGATTGGAGGGGATGGTTTCGAAGACCCAGTACTTC. Its protein product is CASRRLEGMVSKTQYF.

The chain couples TRBV2 to TRBJ2-2; perhaps TRBD1 as D (5 bases). The length of the CDR3 is 16 residues. Trimming shortened V by 2 bases and J by 1 base, and 11 bases separated the two germline ends. Looked up from germline, CDR1 is SNHLY and CDR2 is FYNNEI. CDR3 sequence reads: CASSEMGRKNTGELFF. In DNA, the CDR3 is TGTGCCAGCAGTGAAATGGGGCGGAAGAACACCGGGGAGCTGTTTTTT.

The J gene is TRBJ2-4, the V gene TRBV19; 10 bases match TRBD2. The CDR3 runs to 17 residues. Per the germline V gene, CDR1 is LNHDA and CDR2 is SQIVND (reference sequence). With 5 bases clipped from V and 2 bases from J, the junction kept 9 bases outside the gene matches. CDR3 in amino acids: CASSRSGRDRTKNIQYF. CDR3 bases: TGTGCCAGTAGTCGGAGCGGGAGGGATCGGACCAAAAACATTCAGTACTTC.

The chain uses TRBV28 and TRBJ2-7; weak D call: TRBD2 (6 bases). Germline loops: CDR1 MDHEN, CDR2 SYDVKM. The CDR3 extends over 13 amino acids. Trimming removed 4 bases from V and 3 bases from J, with 10 bases in between. CDR3 region: CASSSGTGYEQYF. CDR3 DNA sequence: TGTGCCAGCAGTTCGGGGACTGGCTACGAGCAGTACTTC.

This clone was detected a few times. This chain connects TRBV4-3 to TRBJ2-2, with 7 bases that match TRBD1. J gave up 6 bases and V 0 bases, and 4 bases lay outside the gene matches. Germline values: CDR1 LGHNA, CDR2 YSLEER. This CDR3 region has 15 residues. CDR3 coding DNA: TGCGCCAGCAGCCAAGAGGCCCAGGGGGCCGGGGAGCTGTTTTTT. Translated, it gives CASSQEAQGAGELFF.

This clone appeared a few times. This chain connects TRBV11-3 to TRBJ2-7; the match to TRBD2 covers 9 bases. The CDR3 consists of 13 residues. The germline V gene encodes CDR1 SGHNT and CDR2 YENEEA. Trimming removed 4 bases from V and 3 bases from J; junction bases left unmatched: 1. The CDR3 loop is CASSWRGGYEQYF. CDR3 nucleotide sequence: TGTGCCAGCAGCTGGCGGGGGGGCTACGAGCAGTACTTC.

The table lists this clone with a few counts. This chain links TRBV27 with TRBJ2-6; unclear D gene. This CDR3 has 16 residues. CDR1 is MNHEY, CDR2 SMNVEV, per germline (reference sequence). V lost 6 bases and J 4 bases, leaving 16 bases between the germline ends. CDR3 nucleotide sequence: TGTGCCAGCAGCCCCTTCCCGAGGAGAGGGGCCAACGTCCTGACTTTC. Translating gives CASSPFPRRGANVLTF.

The chain has TRBV6-5 and TRBJ2-7; the D is unclear. V was pared by 0 bases and J by 7 bases, with 16 bases between. Germline V CDR1 and CDR2: MNHEY, SVGAGI. This CDR3 has 15 residues. CDR3 coding DNA: TGTGCCAGCAGTTACTCGTTAGTAAGTCCTCGAGAGCAGTACTTC. Its translation is CASSYSLVSPREQYF.

This clone was seen a few times. This chain connects TRBV7-3 to TRBJ2-3; weak D call: TRBD2 (6 bases). Germline values: CDR1 SGHTA, CDR2 FQGTGA. The V and J ends lost 3 bases and 4 bases respectively, with 14 bases between them. The CDR3 is made up of 15 amino acids. CDR3 bases: TGTGCCAGCAGCTTCGGCGGGGCCGGACCAGATACGCAGTATTTT. Protein sequence: CASSFGGAGPDTQYF.

The CDR3 DNA reads TGTGCCAGCAGTTTCGACAGGGGGAATCAGCCCCAGCATTTT. It translates to CASSFDRGNQPQHF. This chain links TRBV28 with TRBJ1-5, with 9 bases that match TRBD1. J was trimmed by 4 bases and V by 3 bases; bases with no gene match: 1. This CDR3 spans 14 amino acids. Germline CDR1 reads MDHEN; CDR2 reads SYDVKM.

The chain recombines TRBV6-6 with TRBJ2-1, with a tentative D call TRBD2 (5 bases). Between the trimmed V and J ends, which lost 0 bases and 8 bases, there was a span of 14 bases. The CDR3 loop spans 15 amino acids. CDR1 is MNHNY and CDR2 is SVGAGI in the germline V gene (reference sequence). CDR3 protein: CASSYSKQPRDEQFF. The CDR3 region has the DNA TGTGCCAGCAGTTACTCGAAGCAGCCGCGGGATGAGCAGTTCTTC.

V usage is TRBV6-5 and J usage is TRBJ2-7; possibly TRBD2 for D (6 bases). Per the germline V gene, CDR1 is MNHEY and CDR2 is SVGAGI. The germline V and J ends were trimmed by 6 bases and 5 bases, with 17 bases remaining between them. The CDR3 length is 14 residues. CDR3 in DNA: TGTGCCAGCAGGAACTTTGCGGGGATCAACGAGCAGTACTTC. The encoded protein is CASRNFAGINEQYF.

The chain employs TRBV2 and TRBJ2-3; weak D call: TRBD1 (6 bases). The CDR3 is 14 amino acids. V dropped 5 bases and J dropped 1 base, with 10 bases sitting between them. CDR1 and CDR2 from the germline V gene are SNHLY and FYNNEI. The CDR3 nucleotides read TGTGCCAGCAGTTATCAGGGGCGCACAGATACGCAGTATTTT. As protein: CASSYQGRTDTQYF.

In the case of this clone: Other DNA sequences within the sample encode an identical CDR3. J is TRBJ2-5 and V is TRBV7-3; the D gene is possibly TRBD1 (6 bases). Germline loops: CDR1 SGHTA, CDR2 FQGTGA. V was pared by 2 bases and J by 2 bases, with 9 bases between. The CDR3 is made up of 14 amino acids. In DNA, the CDR3 is TGTGCCAGCAGCTTATTAGGGGGACAAGAGACCCAGTACTTC. This encodes CASSLLGGQETQYF.

The table lists this clone with a few counts. The genes are TRBV4-3 and TRBJ2-3; no clear D. Trimming removed 0 bases at V and 3 bases at J, with 7 bases between. The germline CDR1 and CDR2 sequences are LGHNA and YSLEER. The CDR3 consists of 14 residues. The CDR3 coding sequence is TGCGCCAGCAGCCAAGAGTTGGCTACAGATACGCAGTATTTT. Translated: CASSQELATDTQYF.

V gene TRBV19 combines with J gene TRBJ1-2, with 8 bases that match TRBD1. Germline CDR1 is LNHDA and CDR2 is SQIVND (reference sequence). The CDR3 runs 17 residues. With V trimmed by 5 bases and J by 5 bases, 16 bases remained unmatched. The chain's CDR3 is CASSGGDRINLYYGYTF. CDR3 nucleotide sequence: TGTGCCAGTAGTGGGGGGGACAGGATTAACCTCTATTATGGCTACACCTTC.

CDR3 coding DNA: TGCGCCAGCAGCTTGGGGCTGGGCACAGATACGCAGTATTTT. Its protein product is CASSLGLGTDTQYF. The chain couples TRBV5-1 to TRBJ2-3; no clear D. The germline V gene encodes CDR1 SGHRS and CDR2 YFSETQ. This CDR3 comprises 14 residues. Trimming pared 0 bases from V and 1 base from J, leaving 6 bases between.

V is TRBV5-1 and J is TRBJ2-7, with TRBD1 matching over 7 bases. Germline V CDR1 and CDR2: SGHRS, YFSETQ. The CDR3 consists of 15 residues. V gave up 4 bases and J gave up 0 bases; unmatched junction bases: 7. CDR3 bases: TGCGCCAGCAGCCCGGGACAGACCAGCTCCTACGAGCAGTACTTC. It yields the protein CASSPGQTSSYEQYF.

This chain connects TRBV28 to TRBJ1-2; no definite D call. The germline V gene encodes CDR1 MDHEN and CDR2 SYDVKM. Trimming took 2 bases from V and 7 from J, leaving 14 bases between them. CDR3 length: 14 amino acids. CDR3 sequence: CASSLPPFPSGYTF. In nucleotides, the CDR3 is TGTGCCAGCAGTTTACCCCCGTTCCCCAGTGGCTACACCTTC.

The count of this clone is one. Distinct nucleotide sequences in the sample also encode this CDR3. This rearrangement joins TRBV9 to TRBJ2-3, with 7 bases identical to TRBD2. Germline V lookup: CDR1 SGDLS, CDR2 YYNGEE. The CDR3 length is 15 residues. V shed 0 bases and J 2 bases; nucleotides not matched to a gene: 3. Here the CDR3 DNA reads TGTGCCAGCAGCGTAGCGGGGGGACTCACAGATACGCAGTATTTT. Encoded protein: CASSVAGGLTDTQYF.

This chain connects TRBV2 to TRBJ1-5; TRBD1 agrees at 8 bases. This CDR3 is 14 amino acids long. Trimming cost V 3 bases and J 5 bases; bases outside gene matches: 3. Germline CDR1 SNHLY, CDR2 FYNNEI. The CDR3 is CASSEQGADQPQHF. The CDR3 nucleotides are TGTGCCAGCAGTGAGCAGGGGGCCGATCAGCCCCAGCATTTT.

This chain links TRBV4-3 with TRBJ2-1; 9 positions agree with TRBD2. Germline V gene data show CDR1 as LGHNA and CDR2 as YSLEER. There are 15 residues in the CDR3. J gave up 2 bases and V 3 bases, and 2 bases lay outside the gene matches. CDR3 nucleotide sequence: TGCGCCAGCAGCCAGACTAGCGGAACCTACAATGAGCAGTTCTTC. Amino acid sequence: CASSQTSGTYNEQFF.